Below are 3 T cell receptor beta chains sequenced from a single sample in a study of lymphopenia after photon versus proton radiotherapy. Produced via immunoSEQ multiplex PCR; TCRdb's table is partial and in-frame only. In the table there are around 30,000 clones, about 80% of which are singletons. This specimen was peripheral blood, taken from a patient treated with proton-based radiotherapy. The receptors originated from a woman between 65 and 79 years old with pancreatic cancer.

This clone was detected only a few times. The chain has TRBV18 and TRBJ1-1, with D tentatively TRBD1 (5 bases). This CDR3 has 13 residues. Germline V lookup: CDR1 KGHSH, CDR2 LQKENI. V lost 2 bases and J lost 13, with 17 bases in between. CDR3 protein: CASSPGSQGRFFF. In nucleotides, the CDR3 is TGTGCCAGCTCACCAGGCTCCCAGGGTAGGTTTTTCTTT.

The chain employs TRBV7-3 and TRBJ2-6, with D uncertain. CDR1 is SGHTA, CDR2 FQGTGA, per germline. Trimming left V 2 bases short and J 1 base short, with 18 bases between. The CDR3 is made up of 19 amino acids. The CDR3 here is CASSLHPLVLVSGANVLTF. The CDR3 bases are TGTGCCAGCAGCTTACATCCGCTGGTATTAGTATCTGGGGCCAACGTCCTGACTTTC.

Points on this clone: Its ends do not fully match the called genes, so a read error is possible. V usage is TRBV2 and J usage is TRBJ2-3; 7 positions agree with TRBD1. From germline, CDR1 is SNHLY and CDR2 FYNNEI. The length of the CDR3 is 12 residues. The chain's CDR3 is CASSYFKQGENF. The CDR3 region has the DNA TGTGCCAGCAGTTATTTTAAGCAGGGGGAAAATTTT.